Each of the 18 T cell receptor beta chains below was sequenced from the same sample in a study of blood T cell repertoires in COVID-19. Some clones are missing from TCRdb's copy, which holds only in-frame ones; the method was immunoSEQ multiplex PCR. This table holds 110,000 or so clones, approximately 90% found once. Sequencing input: peripheral blood. These receptors were collected from a human donor with acute or convalescent COVID-19. The donor label of this sample is uncertain.

The chain couples TRBV4-2 to TRBJ1-3; 8 bases agree with TRBD1. The germline V gene has CDR1 LGHNA and CDR2 YNFKEQ. V shed 0 bases and J 0 bases; nucleotides not matched to a gene: 10. This CDR3 comprises 19 residues. This CDR3 is CASSQDFGGQGSSGNTIYF. CDR3 DNA sequence: TGTGCCAGCAGCCAAGATTTCGGAGGACAGGGCTCCTCTGGAAACACCATATATTTT.

The rearrangement uses TRBV19 and TRBJ1-5; TRBD1 might be the D (6 bases). The CDR3 spans 15 residues. Deletions cut 5 bases from V and 6 bases from J, with 17 bases between. CDR1 and CDR2 (germline): LNHDA, SQIVND (reference sequence). CDR3 sequence reads: CASSQINRDGQPQHF. The CDR3 coding sequence is TGTGCCAGTAGTCAAATTAACAGGGATGGTCAGCCCCAGCATTTT.

This chain uses TRBV19 with TRBJ2-7, with TRBD1 identical over 10 bases. CDR3 length: 14 amino acids. The V gene end was trimmed by 6 bases and the J gene end by 4 bases; junction bases not matched to a gene: 6. CDR1 is LNHDA, CDR2 SQIVND, per germline (reference sequence). The CDR3 DNA is TGTGCCAGTAGCGAGACAGGGGGCTATTACGAGCAGTACTTC. Its protein is CASSETGGYYEQYF.

The genes are TRBV29-1 and TRBJ1-4; maybe TRBD1 (5 bases). In germline, CDR1 is SQVTM, CDR2 ANQGSEA. The CDR3 is made up of 11 amino acids. Deletions cut 7 bases from V and 4 bases from J, with 7 bases between. As DNA, the CDR3 is TGCAGCGGACAGTATAATGAAAAACTGTTTTTT. Amino acids: CSGQYNEKLFF.

This clone appeared a few times. The CDR3 spells CASSPTGVNTEAFF. In DNA form, the CDR3 reads TGTGCCAGCTCACCAACAGGGGTGAACACTGAAGCTTTCTTT. V usage is TRBV18 and J usage is TRBJ1-1, with TRBD1 matching over 7 bases. From germline, CDR1 is KGHSH and CDR2 LQKENI. V shed 2 bases and J 0 bases; nucleotides not matched to a gene: 0. The CDR3 extends over 14 amino acids.

The CDR3 region is CASRRQESSYEQYF. For the CDR3, the DNA is TGTGCCAGCAGACGACAGGAGAGCTCCTACGAGCAGTACTTC. The V and J genes are TRBV2 and TRBJ2-7; tentatively, D is TRBD1 (6 bases). V dropped 6 bases and J dropped 0 bases, with 12 bases sitting between them. CDR3 length equals 14 residues. The germline V gene encodes CDR1 SNHLY and CDR2 FYNNEI.

The chain recombines TRBV30 with TRBJ1-2; possible D gene TRBD1, 5 bases. Germline V gene data show CDR1 as GTSNPN and CDR2 as SVGIG (reference sequence). With 1 base removed from V and 3 bases from J, the gap between germline ends came to 12 bases. The CDR3 length is 14 residues. The DNA of the CDR3 is TGTGCCTGGAGTGGTTCTGGCAGGGACTATGGCTACACCTTC. Translated: CAWSGSGRDYGYTF.

V is TRBV7-2 and J is TRBJ2-5; TRBD2 matches 11 bases. The CDR3 is made up of 17 amino acids. CDR1 SGHTA and CDR2 FQGNSA come from the germline V gene. The ends lost 1 base at V and 5 bases at J; junction bases unmatched: 9. The CDR3 DNA follows: TGTGCCAGCAGCTTAGGAATAGCGGGAGGGCGGGATGAGACCCAGTACTTC. Amino acid sequence: CASSLGIAGGRDETQYF.

The gene calls are TRBV27 and TRBJ1-4; D possibly corresponds to TRBD1 (5 bases). Germline loops: CDR1 MNHEY, CDR2 SMNVEV (reference sequence). V lost 6 bases, J lost 6 bases, and 14 bases lay in between. This CDR3 comprises 14 residues. CDR3 DNA: TGTGCCAGCAGCAGGGTTGCTTCGGATGAAAAACTGTTTTTT. Its translation is CASSRVASDEKLFF.

The chain links TRBV6-2 or TRBV6-3 to TRBJ1-1; D gene uncertain. CDR1 is MNHEY, CDR2 SVGEGT, per germline. The V end lost 4 bases, the J end lost 3 bases, and 3 bases lay between the germline ends. This CDR3 is built from 11 residues. In DNA form, the CDR3 reads TGTGCCAGCAGTTCGTACACTGAAGCTTTCTTT. Its protein is CASSSYTEAFF.

The J gene is TRBJ1-2, the V gene TRBV6-5, with D tentatively TRBD1 (6 bases). V was shortened by 6 bases and J by 3 bases, with 11 bases between the two germline ends. The CDR3 is 13 residues long. Germline CDR1 is MNHEY and CDR2 is SVGAGI. DNA of the CDR3: TGTGCCAGCAGCCGGGACATGGACTATGGCTACACCTTC. This codes for CASSRDMDYGYTF.

This sequence joins TRBV9 and TRBJ1-2; the D gene is possibly TRBD1 (5 bases). Trimming pared 1 base from V and 8 bases from J, leaving 15 bases between. This CDR3 region has 14 residues. Germline V gene sequence: CDR1 SGDLS, CDR2 YYNGEE. DNA for the CDR3: TGTGCCAGCAGCGTATTGGGAGGGGTTGCGGGCTACACCTTC. This sequence encodes CASSVLGGVAGYTF.

The DNA of the CDR3 is TGTGCCAGCACCACGCGGGGACAGGGTTATCAGCCCCAGCATTTT. This sequence encodes CASTTRGQGYQPQHF. V usage is TRBV28 and J usage is TRBJ1-5, with 9 bases fitting TRBD1. Germline loops: CDR1 MDHEN, CDR2 SYDVKM. With V trimmed by 7 bases and J by 5 bases, 9 bases remained unmatched. This CDR3 spans 15 amino acids.

The chain has TRBV18 and TRBJ2-3, with 8 bases identical to TRBD1. V was pared by 0 bases and J by 4 bases, with 6 bases of the junction left unmatched. Germline loops: CDR1 KGHSH, CDR2 LQKENI. This CDR3 comprises 16 residues. This chain's CDR3 is CASSPPSGGWADTQYF. CDR3 in DNA: TGTGCCAGCTCACCACCATCAGGGGGCTGGGCAGATACGCAGTATTTT.

This sequence joins TRBV18 and TRBJ1-6; 7 nucleotides match TRBD1. Germline V CDR1 and CDR2: KGHSH, LQKENI. The ends lost 3 bases at V and 6 bases at J; junction bases unmatched: 5. This CDR3 is built from 15 residues. In DNA form, the CDR3 reads TGTGCCAGCTCACCTCAGACAGGGCGTAATTCACCCCTCCACTTT. Amino acids: CASSPQTGRNSPLHF.

The CDR3 DNA reads TGTGCCAGCAGCCGCGGGGCAACTAACTATGGCTACACCTTC. Its translation: CASSRGATNYGYTF. The J gene is TRBJ1-2, the V gene TRBV5-4; weak D call: TRBD1 (5 bases). V lost 4 bases, J lost 0 bases, and 10 bases lay in between. This CDR3 is 14 amino acids long. The germline gives CDR1 SGHNT, CDR2 YYREEE (reference sequence).

The chain has TRBV7-3 and TRBJ2-2, with 9 bases matching TRBD1. Unmatched junction bases numbered 5, after V lost 0 bases and J lost 6 bases. The CDR3 runs 16 residues. Germline-derived CDR1 and CDR2 are SGHTA and FQGTGA. The CDR3 loop is CASSLTGTGKPGELFF. The CDR3 bases are TGTGCCAGCAGCTTAACGGGGACAGGGAAACCCGGGGAGCTGTTTTTT.

The table lists this clone with a few counts. V usage is TRBV30 and J usage is TRBJ2-7, with D possibly TRBD2 on 6 matching bases. The germline CDR1 and CDR2 sequences are GTSNPN and SVGIG (reference sequence). The ends were cut back, 2 bases at V and 5 bases at J, with 10 bases in the middle. This CDR3 spans 12 amino acids. DNA of the CDR3: TGTGCCTGGAGTCTGGGAGGCGACGAGCAGTACTTC. It specifies CAWSLGGDEQYF.